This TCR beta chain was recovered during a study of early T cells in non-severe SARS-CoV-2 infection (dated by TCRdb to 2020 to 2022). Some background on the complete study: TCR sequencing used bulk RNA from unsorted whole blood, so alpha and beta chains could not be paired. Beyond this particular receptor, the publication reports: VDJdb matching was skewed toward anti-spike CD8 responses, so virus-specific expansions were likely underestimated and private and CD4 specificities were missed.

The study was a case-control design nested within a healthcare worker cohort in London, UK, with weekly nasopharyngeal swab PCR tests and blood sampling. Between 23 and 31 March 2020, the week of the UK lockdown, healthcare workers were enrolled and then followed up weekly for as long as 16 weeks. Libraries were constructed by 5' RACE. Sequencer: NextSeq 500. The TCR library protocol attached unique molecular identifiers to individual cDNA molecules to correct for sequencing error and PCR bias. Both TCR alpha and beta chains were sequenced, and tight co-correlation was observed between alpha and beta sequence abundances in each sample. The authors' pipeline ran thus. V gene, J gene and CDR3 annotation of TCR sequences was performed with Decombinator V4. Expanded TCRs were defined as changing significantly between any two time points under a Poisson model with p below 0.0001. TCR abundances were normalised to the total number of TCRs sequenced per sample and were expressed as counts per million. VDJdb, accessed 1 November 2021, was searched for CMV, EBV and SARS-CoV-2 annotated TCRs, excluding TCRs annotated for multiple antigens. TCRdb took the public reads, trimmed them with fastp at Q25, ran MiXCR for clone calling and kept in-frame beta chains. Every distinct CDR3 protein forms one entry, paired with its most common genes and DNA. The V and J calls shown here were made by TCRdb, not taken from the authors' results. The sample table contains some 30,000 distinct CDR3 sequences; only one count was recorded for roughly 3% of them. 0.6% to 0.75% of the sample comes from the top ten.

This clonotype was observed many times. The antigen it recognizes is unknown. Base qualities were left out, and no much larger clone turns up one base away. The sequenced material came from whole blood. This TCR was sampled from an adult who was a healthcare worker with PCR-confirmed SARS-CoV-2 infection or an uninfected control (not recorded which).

The DNA is as follows: TGCGCCAGCAGCCAAGAAAGGGGAGCGGCGAGGAACACTGAAGCTTTCTTT. This encodes CASSQERGAARNTEAFF. Here the chain combines TRBV4-1 and TRBJ1-1; the D gene is perhaps TRBD1, on 5 matching bases. CDR1 and CDR2, per the germline V gene, are MGHRA and YSYEKL. The CDR3 contains 17 residues, cysteine and phenylalanine counted. This entry keeps only the CDR3 DNA: 51 bases, framed from base 1. The V and J ends are trimmed by 0 bases and 1 base, leaving 15 bases between them.